This T cell receptor (beta chain) was captured by sequencing in a study of OX40 agonist ivuxolimab in advanced cancers. As for the study in general: Three patients showed partial responses: one hepatocellular carcinoma and two cutaneous melanoma cases.

A remark on this clone: Other DNA sequences from this sample encode an identical CDR3 as well.

Excluded were patients having autoimmune disease history or systemic immunosuppression. This CDR3 region has 13 residues. Germline values: CDR1 SEHNR, CDR2 FQNEAQ (reference sequence). Trimming took 1 base from V and 1 from J, leaving 1 base between them. The method was immunoSEQ multiplex PCR; TCRdb's version includes in-frame clones alone and lacks a portion of them. The sample shows around 65,000 clones, about 92% of them seen only once. The chain couples TRBV7-9 to TRBJ2-2; D is unclear. The sample consisted of CD4+ or CD8+ T cells sorted from blood, taken in a trial of the OX40 agonist ivuxolimab. The receptor was derived from an adult with an advanced solid tumor such as melanoma, head and neck, liver or kidney cancer. CDR3 protein: CASSLENTGELFF. The CDR3 DNA is TGTGCCAGCAGCTTAGAGAACACCGGGGAGCTGTTTTTT.